The text below deals with one T cell receptor (beta chain). Trimming removed 3 bases from V and 0 bases from J; junction bases left unmatched: 1. Germline CDR1 is MNHEY and CDR2 is SMNVEV (reference sequence). The CDR3 has 15 amino acids. The authors' processing: Nucleated cell counts were estimated from reference gene primer amplification. Profiled with immunoSEQ multiplex PCR; TCRdb holds only in-frame clones, not every one. Clonal size and the V and J genes are those of that table, whereas D and trimming came from the DNA. The data show roughly 250,000 clones, with about 80% seen just once and less than 20% held by the top ten. The sample is drawn from a study of blood T cell repertoires in COVID-19.

The V and J genes are TRBV27 and TRBJ2-1, with 8 bases fitting TRBD2. The sequencing sample was made of peripheral blood. This receptor was taken from a person between 65 and 79 years old with COVID-19, enrolled during active disease. CDR3 DNA sequence: TGTGCCAGCAGTTTCGGGGGGGCCTCCTACAATGAGCAGTTCTTC. Amino acid sequence: CASSFGGASYNEQFF.